Reported below is one T cell receptor (beta chain). Its antigen is not yet known. No much larger clonotype is one base removed from it; base qualities were not supplied. Each donor gave one peripheral blood draw, roughly 110 mL on average, collected into heparinised tubes. Naive, central memory, regulatory and stem cell-like memory CD4+ T cells were sorted on a BD FACSAria II using a panel including CD45RO, CCR7, CD25, CD127, CD95 and CD27. Every sorted population had a purity above 95%. Right away, PBMCs were isolated by Lymphoprep density gradient centrifugation and were stained directly, with no culture step. Samples were stained and sorted in pairs, with one healthy donor and one patient per experiment, so that batch effects were minimized. The entire isolated RNA was reverse transcribed using the High Capacity cDNA Reverse Transcription Kit, and thus expressed TCRB transcripts were sequenced. Deep immunoSEQ sequencing was applied to naive, central memory and regulatory T cell samples, giving an average of approximately 4 million total reads per sample. Sorted cells were lysed in RLT buffer, and RNA was extracted using DNase-treated RNeasy Micro or Mini kits according to cell number. Each cell subset was processed separately to prevent cross-contamination, with patient and healthy donor samples processed together. Using the immunoSEQ multiplex PCR, TCRB sequences were amplified from cDNA into 87-bp fragments spanning the CDR3 region. The amplicons were sequenced using the Illumina HiSeq platform. The paper's data handling went like this. Synthetic template baselines were used to correct PCR bias computationally, reads within Hamming distance 2 were collapsed, and singletons that could not be merged were discarded. Reads were aligned against IMGT to assign V, D and J genes, CDR3 length and insertions or deletions at six rearrangement sites. Within each subset, clonotype counts were normalized to the number of sorted cells before true diversity and Gini coefficients were calculated with the tcR R package. The overlap coefficient, calculated on TCRB nucleotide sequences, was used to quantify repertoire sharing. Out-of-frame TCRB sequences from naive cells were analyzed as a proxy for the pre-selection repertoire. This is the immuneACCESS table as TCRdb keeps it, with only in-frame sequences that have V and J called. A part of the clones is gone; compared with another copy, unresolved V genes explain less than half, and the rest is unexplained. D and trimming were read from the DNA, whereas the V and J calls and clone size are those reported in that table. This sample comprises about 250,000 clones, about 14% of them detected only once. Together, the top ten hold roughly 0.028% of the sample.

This entry is derived from a study of beta chain features in type 1 diabetes (dated by TCRdb to 2017 to 2018). For the wider study: Mean age, gender distribution, total cell number and subset yield were not different between patients and healthy donors. Across all samples, 107,917,701 sorted cells were examined, and cell number per subset correlated strongly with RNA yield. In the study, TCRB repertoires of sorted circulating CD4+ T cell subsets from recently diagnosed type 1 diabetes patients were compared with those of matched healthy donors. Regulatory and stem cell-like memory subsets were obtained from only 8 patients and about eight healthy donors, while naive and central memory subsets were obtained from all 28 donors. Overall study results and their limits: A moderate but significant shortening of TCRB CDR3 length was observed in type 1 diabetes patients in all four CD4+ subsets. Because small numbers of individuals were included in the HLA sub-analyses, any influence of HLA type on TCRB rearrangement was left unresolved. Sequencing cDNA rather than genomic DNA could over-represent highly expressing activated cells, although activation and CD3 levels did not differ between groups. Naive, central memory and regulatory TCRB repertoires appeared to be more similar among patients than among healthy donors. Fewer insertions and more nucleotide deletions at VDJ recombination sites were observed in patients with type 1 diabetes, implying thymic rearrangement abnormalities. Shorter templates might have been favored by PCR, but patient and control samples were amplified and corrected together, so both groups would have been affected equally by any skew.

Material: naive CD4+ T cells from blood. The intended sense of this specimen's cell subset or site label: true naive CD4+ T cells. The clonotype comes from a woman in her thirties or forties in good health.

The CDR3 sequence is CASSAWTQTTGELFF. Read as DNA, the sequence is TGTGCCAGCAGTGCCTGGACTCAAACCACCGGGGAGCTGTTTTTT. The chain joins TRBV25-1 to TRBJ2-2, with TRBD2 as a weak D call on 5 bases. V is cut by 4 bases and J by 4 bases, and the space between the germline ends is 13 bases. From the cysteine up to the phenylalanine, the CDR3 has a length of 15 residues. Only the CDR3 portion is preserved as DNA: 45 bases, with reading frame beginning at the first base. The CDR1 and CDR2 encoded by the germline V gene are MGHDK and SYGVNS.